This section outlines one T cell receptor beta chain sequence together with its context. Its antigen is unidentified. The data were taken from a study of cytomegalovirus exposure and HLA in healthy donors. Points from the study as a whole: Segments of the TCR beta V type were, in most cases, productive about 87% or about 30% of the time in an earlier analysis.

Germline V gene sequence: CDR1 SGHNT, CDR2 YYREEE (reference sequence). V was pared by 4 bases and J by 4 bases, with 12 bases between. The CDR3 loop spans 14 amino acids. The PCR contained 60 Vbeta and 13 Jbeta primers. Original handling: Later work found 65 million to 85 million unique TCR beta chains, with about 10 million shared. Method: immunoSEQ multiplex PCR; TCRdb's copy keeps in-frame clones and lacks some. The DNA gave D and trimming, while V, J and clone size come from that table. The table has around 110,000 clones, about four fifths seen once. Sequencing was performed on PBMCs. The gene calls are TRBV5-4 and TRBJ1-5; D may be TRBD1 (6 bases). This TCR derives from a woman aged 30 to 39 in good health and CMV-seronegative. This CDR3 reads CASSRPGTNQPQHF. Written as DNA, the CDR3 is TGTGCCAGCAGCCGGCCCGGGACAAATCAGCCCCAGCATTTT.